This T cell receptor (beta chain) was recorded in a study of blood T cell repertoires in COVID-19. There are 13 residues in the CDR3. Deletions cut 5 bases from V and 5 bases from J, with 12 bases between. Profiling relied on immunoSEQ multiplex PCR, and the TCRdb table lists in-frame clones only, not all of them. The table includes nearly 90,000 clones, 80% to 90% detected once. V and J are TRBV12-3 or TRBV12-4 and TRBJ2-5, with D maybe TRBD2 (6 bases). The clonotype comes from an elderly man with acute or convalescent COVID-19. The sequenced material came from peripheral blood. In DNA, the CDR3 is TGTGCCAGCAGTCCCGGGAGTGGGGAGACCCAGTACTTC. It is translated as CASSPGSGETQYF.